The next 27 T cell receptor beta chains were all read from a single sample in a study of blood T cell repertoires in COVID-19. Sequencing was performed with immunoSEQ multiplex PCR; in TCRdb, only in-frame clones are kept and a portion is missing. The sample carries some 53,000 clones, just over 85% recorded once. Material for sequencing was peripheral blood. These receptors were taken from a man between 65 and 85 years old with acute or convalescent COVID-19.

The rearrangement links TRBV21-1 to TRBJ1-2; the DNA was not compared with TRBD1, the D call given in the table. TRBV21-1 is noted as a pseudogene. The CDR3 has 14 residues. CDR3 residues: CASRAGQGLLCYTF. The CDR3 DNA is TGTGCCTCCAGGGCGGGACAGGGGCTTTTATGCTACACCTTC.

The chain carries TRBV3-1 (or the pseudogene TRBV3-2) and TRBJ2-5; 11 bases align to TRBD2. The CDR3 is 19 amino acids. V shed 0 bases and J 5 bases; nucleotides not matched to a gene: 14. Germline V gene lookup returns CDR1 LGHDT and CDR2 YNNKEL (reference sequence). The CDR3 protein is CASSQDLYGLAGGKETQYF. CDR3 nucleotide sequence: TGTGCCAGCAGCCAAGATCTTTATGGGTTAGCGGGGGGGAAGGAGACCCAGTACTTC.

The chain couples TRBV27 to TRBJ1-2; no reliable D call. The length of the CDR3 is 13 residues. Trimming took 0 bases from V and 7 from J, leaving 9 bases between them. Germline CDR1 is MNHEY and CDR2 is SMNVEV (reference sequence). This chain's CDR3 is CASSLSNGVGYTF. The CDR3 DNA is TGTGCCAGCAGTTTATCGAACGGTGTTGGCTACACCTTC.

This clone was detected once. The chain is built from TRBV4-3 and TRBJ2-1, with 9 bases matching TRBD2. Germline V lookup: CDR1 LGHNA, CDR2 YSLEER. V trimming: 4 bases; J trimming: 7 bases; junction bases outside the gene matches: 8. This CDR3 has 15 amino acids. CDR3 residues: CASSPRAGGLNEQFF. The CDR3 DNA reads as TGCGCCAGCAGCCCCCGAGCGGGGGGCCTTAATGAGCAGTTCTTC.

V and J are TRBV27 and TRBJ1-1, with D possibly TRBD1 on 5 matching bases. CDR1 MNHEY and CDR2 SMNVEV come from the germline V gene (reference sequence). This CDR3 region has 15 residues. V lost 5 bases and J lost 4, with 17 bases in between. The CDR3 bases are TGTGCCAGCAGTCCCTCGGGGGGAGTGGGCACTGAAGCTTTCTTT. As protein: CASSPSGGVGTEAFF.

The chain recombines TRBV27 with TRBJ2-2; 9 nucleotides line up with TRBD2. The V and J ends lost 6 bases and 9 bases, in that order; junction bases with no gene match: 14. Germline V CDR1 and CDR2: MNHEY, SMNVEV (reference sequence). The CDR3 is 16 residues long. As DNA, the CDR3 is TGTGCCAGCAGCCCCTCGGGGGGGACTAGCATCAGGGAGCTGTTTTTT. Amino acid sequence: CASSPSGGTSIRELFF.

The chain joins TRBV7-2 to TRBJ2-3; 12 bases map to TRBD1. With V trimmed by 5 bases and J by 2 bases, 5 bases remained unmatched. The CDR3 consists of 16 residues. Germline V gene data show CDR1 as SGHTA and CDR2 as FQGNSA. For the CDR3, the DNA is TGTGCCAGCAGCCTAGGGACAGGGGGCAACACAGATACGCAGTATTTT. It translates to CASSLGTGGNTDTQYF.

The J gene is TRBJ2-1, the V gene TRBV9; 8 bases agree with TRBD1. This CDR3 has 13 amino acids. J lost 4 bases, V lost 6 bases, and 3 bases had no gene match. The germline V gene has CDR1 SGDLS and CDR2 YYNGEE. CDR3 in DNA: TGTGCCAGCACCGGGACAGGATACAATGAGCAGTTCTTC. As protein: CASTGTGYNEQFF.

By share of the sample, this clone is medium-sized. The V and J genes are TRBV24-1 and TRBJ2-6; D call uncertain. Deletions cut 3 bases from V and 4 bases from J, with 15 bases between. CDR3 length equals 17 residues. Germline assignment: CDR1 KGHDR and CDR2 SFDVKD. This chain's CDR3 is CATSDPSIPEGANVLTF. CDR3 bases: TGTGCCACCAGTGATCCCTCCATCCCGGAGGGGGCCAACGTCCTGACTTTC.

The rearrangement links TRBV12-3 or TRBV12-4 to TRBJ1-1, with 9 nucleotides matching TRBD1. The CDR3 spans 12 residues. J lost 10 bases, V lost 6 bases, and 6 bases had no gene match. CDR3 amino acids: CASSLTGGGAFF. The CDR3 DNA reads as TGTGCCAGCAGCTTGACAGGGGGTGGAGCTTTCTTT.

The V call is TRBV6-5, the J call TRBJ1-5; D is undetermined. V was cut by 7 bases and J by 0 bases, with 10 bases left in between. Germline CDR1 and CDR2: MNHEY and SVGAGI. This CDR3 is built from 14 residues. CDR3 region: CASKAGYSNQPQHF. DNA for the CDR3: TGTGCCAGCAAGGCAGGTTATAGCAATCAGCCCCAGCATTTT.

In DNA, the CDR3 is TGTGCCAGCAGCGTATCGGGGGCAGATACGCAGTATTTT. It yields the protein CASSVSGADTQYF. This chain links TRBV9 with TRBJ2-3; perhaps TRBD2 as D (6 bases). Germline V lookup: CDR1 SGDLS, CDR2 YYNGEE. The CDR3 length is 13 residues. Trimming pared 1 base from V and 4 bases from J, leaving 7 bases between. Using reference TRBV9 and TRBJ2-3 for the parts outside the CDR3, the full variable domain is DSGVTQTPKHLITATGQRVTLRCSPRSGDLSVYWYQQSLDQGLQFLIQYYNGEERAKGNILERFSAQQFPDLHSELNLSSLELGDSALYFCASSVSGADTQYFGPGTRLTVL.

The chain combines TRBV15 with TRBJ1-1; tentative D call: TRBD1 (5 bases). The V end lost 0 bases, the J end lost 4 bases, and 15 bases lay between the germline ends. Looked up from germline, CDR1 is LNHNV and CDR2 is YYDKDF (reference sequence). The CDR3 contains 16 residues. CDR3 loop: CATSRDPSQVRTEAFF. CDR3 coding DNA: TGTGCCACCAGCAGAGATCCCTCACAGGTCCGCACTGAAGCTTTCTTT.

The chain recombines TRBV30 with TRBJ1-2; TRBD1 agrees at 9 bases. The CDR3 has 15 amino acids. CDR1 GTSNPN and CDR2 SVGIG come from the germline V gene (reference sequence). V shed 2 bases, J shed 1 base, and the junction held 5 bases outside the gene matches. In DNA, the CDR3 is TGTGCCTGGAGTTCCGGGACAGGGAATAACTATGGCTACACCTTC. Translated, it gives CAWSSGTGNNYGYTF.

The chain employs TRBV5-4 and TRBJ1-4; 7 positions agree with TRBD1. This CDR3 is 14 amino acids long. Unmatched junction bases numbered 3, after V lost 4 bases and J lost 3 bases. Per the germline V gene, CDR1 is SGHNT and CDR2 is YYREEE (reference sequence). The CDR3 loop is CASSRQGPNEKLFF. CDR3 DNA sequence: TGTGCCAGCAGCCGACAGGGACCTAATGAAAAACTGTTTTTT.

Only a few counts were recorded for this clone. V is TRBV24-1 and J is TRBJ2-1; a weak D match, TRBD2 (6 bases). The CDR3 sequence is 15 residues long. The germline CDR1 and CDR2 sequences are KGHDR and SFDVKD. V was trimmed by 7 bases and J by 8 bases, leaving 20 bases between them. CDR3 protein: CATSNDGGASDEQFF. The DNA of the CDR3 is TGTGCCACCAGCAACGATGGAGGGGCCAGCGATGAGCAGTTCTTC.

This chain connects TRBV3-1 (or the pseudogene TRBV3-2) to TRBJ2-1; 8 nucleotides align to TRBD1. The CDR3 sequence is 18 residues long. Germline V gives CDR1 LGHDT, CDR2 YNNKEL (reference sequence). After removal of 0 bases from V and 6 bases from J, the junction contained 13 bases not matched to a gene. CDR3 DNA sequence: TGTGCCAGCAGCCAAGACCGAGCAGGTGCAGGGGGCTTCAATGAGCAGTTCTTC. Translation: CASSQDRAGAGGFNEQFF.

V and J are TRBV7-3 and TRBJ2-1; 12 bases agree with TRBD1. This CDR3 has 14 residues. The trim removed 5 bases at V and 9 bases at J, leaving 5 bases unmatched. Germline V lookup: CDR1 SGHTA, CDR2 FQGTGA. CDR3 in amino acids: CASSRGQGAGEQFF. The CDR3 coding sequence is TGTGCCAGCAGCCGGGGACAGGGGGCTGGTGAGCAGTTCTTC.

The rearrangement uses TRBV6-5 and TRBJ1-5; 7 bases are shared with TRBD1. This CDR3 contains 15 residues. CDR1 and CDR2 from the germline V gene are MNHEY and SVGAGI. V dropped 6 bases and J dropped 6; count of bases not matched to a gene: 11. This CDR3 reads CASSAGTATGQPQHF. The CDR3 DNA reads TGTGCCAGCAGCGCCGGGACAGCAACGGGTCAGCCCCAGCATTTT.

J is TRBJ2-3 and V is TRBV29-1; 13 nucleotides line up with TRBD2. Per germline, CDR1 SQVTM and CDR2 ANQGSEA. This CDR3 comprises 15 residues. V shed 4 bases and J 4 bases; nucleotides not matched to a gene: 5. The CDR3 sequence is CSVGRTSGSSDTQYF. DNA for the CDR3: TGCAGCGTTGGAAGGACTAGCGGGAGTTCAGATACGCAGTATTTT.

The chain carries TRBV19 and TRBJ1-1, with D maybe TRBD1 (6 bases). The CDR3 is 16 amino acids. V lost 6 bases and J 1 base, leaving 18 bases between the germline ends. Germline CDR1 reads LNHDA; CDR2 reads SQIVND (reference sequence). The CDR3 DNA is TGTGCCAGTAGCTCACCCACAGGGTGGGGGAACACTGAAGCTTTCTTT. Its translation is CASSSPTGWGNTEAFF.

The chain uses TRBV16 and TRBJ2-1; 9 bases fit TRBD2. Trimming took 0 bases from V and 8 from J; bases not matched to a gene: 8. Germline V gene sequence: CDR1 KGHSY, CDR2 FQNENV. The CDR3 has 16 residues. CDR3: CASSQSMGLAGYEQFF. The CDR3 nucleotides are TGTGCCAGCAGCCAATCTATGGGGCTAGCGGGGTATGAGCAGTTCTTC.

This sequence joins TRBV6-5 and TRBJ1-1; 7 bases align to TRBD1. From germline, CDR1 is MNHEY and CDR2 SVGAGI. The CDR3 has 12 residues. CDR3 residues: CAGDRAGTEAFF. CDR3 DNA sequence: TGTGCTGGAGACAGGGCGGGCACTGAAGCTTTCTTT.

The rearrangement joins TRBV27 to TRBJ1-1; D ambiguous. In germline, CDR1 is MNHEY, CDR2 SMNVEV (reference sequence). The V end lost 2 bases, the J end lost 4 bases, and 14 bases lay between the germline ends. The CDR3 spans 15 residues. Here the CDR3 reads CASSLGFDRSTEAFF. CDR3 sequence (DNA): TGTGCCAGCAGTTTAGGTTTCGATAGGAGCACTGAAGCTTTCTTT.

The chain is built from TRBV25-1 and TRBJ2-5, with 7 bases that match TRBD1. This CDR3 is built from 15 residues. The V and J ends lost 6 bases and 0 bases, in that order; junction bases with no gene match: 7. The V gene's germline CDR1 is MGHDK and CDR2 SYGVNS. The CDR3: CASSRPQGNQETQYF. DNA for the CDR3: TGTGCCAGCAGCCGCCCACAGGGGAACCAAGAGACCCAGTACTTC.

The chain has TRBV12-3 or TRBV12-4 and TRBJ2-5; D is perhaps TRBD1 (6 bases). Trimming cost V 6 bases and J 0 bases, with 8 bases left between them. CDR3 length equals 13 residues. DNA of the CDR3: TGTGCCAGCAGCCCAGGGGACCAAGAGACCCAGTACTTC. Protein: CASSPGDQETQYF.

This sequence joins TRBV5-1 and TRBJ1-4, with D hard to call. The CDR3 is made up of 14 amino acids. The V gene's germline CDR1 is SGHRS and CDR2 YFSETQ. Trimming removed 7 bases from V and 0 bases from J, with 10 bases in between. CDR3 coding DNA: TGCGCCAGCCGTCCACAGCCAACTAATGAAAAACTGTTTTTT. This gives the protein CASRPQPTNEKLFF.